The present T cell receptor beta chain was sequenced within a study of T cell changes during pregnancy in multiple sclerosis. Profiling relied on immunoSEQ multiplex PCR, and the TCRdb table lists in-frame clones only, not all of them. The data show under 65,000 clones, around 92% seen once. The germline V gene encodes CDR1 SGHNT and CDR2 YENEEA. The CDR3 is 15 residues long. Trimming removed 2 bases from V and 4 bases from J, with 13 bases in between. The gene calls are TRBV11-3 and TRBJ2-3; D gene unclear. This clonotype was obtained from a female donor in good health, enrolled as a control in a pregnancy study. The sample was peripheral blood, taken after pregnancy. CDR3 DNA: TGTGCCAGCAGCTTATCCACCCAGGATTCAGATACGCAGTATTTT. Translation gives CASSLSTQDSDTQYF.